Listed here is a single T cell receptor (beta chain). Its target is not known. The record originates from a study of blood T cells in healthy people across ages. Regarding the study as a whole: CMV status of donors was not determined, possibly confounding expanded clonotype changes.

Each sample yielded at least 6 micrograms of PBMC total RNA. Through a sample-barcoded 5' primer and a J-beta primer mix, a second PCR was run for 7 to 11 cycles. A single record per CDR3 protein comes from TCRdb applying MiXCR to the 5' RACE reads. The table includes around 1,000,000 distinct CDR3 sequences, under 30% detected once. Germline V gene data show CDR1 as SEHNR and CDR2 as FQNEAQ (reference sequence). CDR3 length: 15 residues. The same sample was also used in a study of T cells of mothers and their children. That source notes: A few healthy Caucasian mothers, along with their six children, served as the donors.

The receptor was derived from a girl aged 2 to 10 in good health. Source material: blood. The chain carries TRBV7-9 and TRBJ2-5; 9 positions match TRBD1. Near its end, the DNA agrees better with TRBJ2-7, so the J call may be wrong. The CDR3 sequence is CASSLYGTGIHEQYF. The DNA for the CDR3 is TGTGCCAGCAGCTTATACGGGACAGGGATCCACGAGCAGTACTTC.